The 29 T cell receptor beta chains below all came from one sample that was sequenced in a study of OX40 agonist ivuxolimab in advanced cancers. The method was immunoSEQ multiplex PCR; TCRdb's version includes in-frame clones alone and lacks a portion of them. The sample comprises about 38,000 clones, 70% to 85% of which are singletons, and roughly a fifth rests with the top ten. The input for sequencing was CD4+ or CD8+ T cells sorted from blood, taken in a trial of the OX40 agonist ivuxolimab. Every receptor here comes from an adult with an advanced solid tumor such as melanoma, head and neck, liver or kidney cancer.

The chain couples TRBV11-1 to TRBJ1-2; perhaps TRBD1 as D (5 bases). This CDR3 contains 14 residues. Germline assignment: CDR1 SGHAT and CDR2 FQDESV (reference sequence). V was pared by 6 bases and J by 3 bases, with 14 bases between. The CDR3 spells CASSFAWGYYGYTF. The CDR3 nucleotides are TGTGCCAGCAGTTTTGCATGGGGGTACTATGGCTACACCTTC. Full variable domain (outside the CDR3, taken from reference TRBV11-1 and TRBJ1-2): EAEVAQSPRYKITEKSQAVAFWCDPISGHATLYWYRQILGQGPELLVQFQDESVVDDSQLPKDRFSAERLKGVDSTLKIQPAELGDSAMYLCASSFAWGYYGYTFGSGTRLTVV.

The chain links TRBV11-2 to TRBJ2-4; D is perhaps TRBD1 (5 bases). The CDR3 consists of 16 residues. Germline V gives CDR1 SGHAT, CDR2 FQNNGV. V shed 0 bases and J shed 0 bases, with 9 bases lying between them. This chain's CDR3 is CASSLEAGLAKNIQYF. In DNA form, the CDR3 reads TGTGCCAGCAGCTTAGAGGCAGGGTTAGCCAAAAACATTCAGTACTTC.

The chain employs TRBV6-6 and TRBJ1-1; a weak D match, TRBD1 (6 bases). The CDR3 has 15 residues. The germline V gene has CDR1 MNHNY and CDR2 SVGAGI (reference sequence). V lost 5 bases, J lost 11 bases, and 24 bases lay in between. The CDR3 spells CASSPLVGGAVEAFF. CDR3 coding DNA: TGTGCCAGCAGTCCTCTAGTTGGGGGGGCCGTGGAGGCTTTCTTT.

V is TRBV27 and J is TRBJ2-3; D is undetermined. V was pared by 2 bases and J by 1 base, with 10 bases between. Germline-derived CDR1 and CDR2 are MNHEY and SMNVEV (reference sequence). This CDR3 contains 15 residues. CDR3 protein: CASSLADLGTDTQYF. In nucleotides, the CDR3 is TGTGCCAGCAGTTTAGCCGACCTTGGCACAGATACGCAGTATTTT.

The gene calls are TRBV19 and TRBJ2-3; 12 nucleotides align to TRBD2. The CDR3 sequence is 18 residues long. The germline gives CDR1 LNHDA, CDR2 SQIVND (reference sequence). Trimming cost V 5 bases and J 0 bases; bases outside gene matches: 9. The CDR3: CASSSGLAGFYSTDTQYF. DNA of the CDR3: TGTGCCAGTAGTTCAGGACTAGCGGGATTCTATAGCACAGATACGCAGTATTTT.

The J gene is TRBJ2-4, the V gene TRBV5-1; TRBD2 aligns across 7 bases. Germline V gene sequence: CDR1 SGHRS, CDR2 YFSETQ. Germline trimming cut 4 bases from V and 7 bases from J; bases unmatched to any gene: 8. The CDR3 totals 14 residues. The CDR3 here is CASSPLAGANIQYF. CDR3 in DNA: TGCGCCAGCAGCCCCTTGGCGGGAGCTAACATTCAGTACTTC.

This clone was picked up a small number of times. The V call is TRBV19, the J call TRBJ2-7, with 8 bases identical to TRBD2. This CDR3 contains 14 residues. The germline gives CDR1 LNHDA, CDR2 SQIVND (reference sequence). V was pared by 1 base and J by 2 bases, with 1 base of the junction left unmatched. CDR3 sequence (DNA): TGTGCCAGTAGTATAGGGGGACTAGCCTACGAGCAGTACTTC. Amino acid sequence: CASSIGGLAYEQYF.

This clone was counted once. A junction end diverges from the germline sequence, so it may reflect a read error. At the DNA level, this CDR3 is encoded by other sequences in the same sample as well. This chain uses TRBV5-1 with TRBJ2-2; 10 bases fit TRBD2. From germline, CDR1 is SGHRS and CDR2 YFSETQ. The CDR3 is 15 amino acids. CDR3 in amino acids: CASSPGTSDTGELFF. CDR3 DNA: TGCGCCAGCAGCCCCGGGACTAGCGACACTGGGGAGCTGTTTTTT.

V gene TRBV28 combines with J gene TRBJ1-2; 8 nucleotides line up with TRBD1. The CDR3 runs to 13 residues. With V trimmed by 4 bases and J by 4 bases, 2 bases remained unmatched. The V gene's germline CDR1 is MDHEN and CDR2 SYDVKM. CDR3 DNA sequence: TGTGCCAGCAGTTGGGACAGGAGCTATGGCTACACCTTC. Protein sequence: CASSWDRSYGYTF.

V gene TRBV11-2 combines with J gene TRBJ1-2, with D uncertain. CDR3 length: 13 residues. CDR1 is SGHAT and CDR2 is FQNNGV in the germline V gene. V lost 1 base and J 6 bases, leaving 9 bases between the germline ends. The CDR3 coding sequence is TGTGCCAGCAGCTTAGCGGCGGGGAATGGCTACACCTTC. Protein sequence: CASSLAAGNGYTF. The entire variable domain, with the rest obtained from reference TRBV11-2 and TRBJ1-2, is as follows: EAGVAQSPRYKIIEKRQSVAFWCNPISGHATLYWYQQILGQGPKLLIQFQNNGVVDDSQLPKDRFSAERLKGVDSTLKIQPAKLEDSAVYLCASSLAAGNGYTFGSGTRLTVV.

The chain links TRBV4-2 to TRBJ2-7; no definite D call. V was shortened by 1 base and J by 2 bases, with 9 bases between the two germline ends. Per germline, CDR1 LGHNA and CDR2 YNFKEQ. There are 14 residues in the CDR3. CDR3 DNA sequence: TGTGCCAGCAGCCAAGGATTAGGAGCCTACGAGCAGTACTTC. Its protein is CASSQGLGAYEQYF.

This clone occurred once. The J gene is TRBJ2-2, the V gene TRBV7-3, with D perhaps TRBD1 (6 bases). The CDR3 is 15 residues long. Trimming removed 5 bases at V and 5 bases at J, with 15 bases between. Germline-derived CDR1 and CDR2 are SGHTA and FQGTGA. The CDR3 nucleotides are TGTGCCAGCAGCGCAGGGGTTGTTAGAACCGGGGAGCTGTTTTTT. It codes for CASSAGVVRTGELFF.

The J gene is TRBJ1-2, the V gene TRBV5-4, with 10 bases identical to TRBD1. Germline lookup yields CDR1 SGHNT and CDR2 YYREEE (reference sequence). The length of the CDR3 is 18 residues. After removal of 0 bases from V and 4 bases from J, the junction contained 12 bases not matched to a gene. CDR3 in amino acids: CASSLGPTTGGFGYGYTF. The CDR3 nucleotides are TGTGCCAGCAGCTTGGGACCCACGACAGGGGGCTTTGGCTATGGCTACACCTTC.

The V call is TRBV9, the J call TRBJ1-2; tentatively, D is TRBD1 (6 bases). From germline, CDR1 is SGDLS and CDR2 YYNGEE. Trimming took off 3 bases at V and 7 bases at J, with 10 bases between the two ends. The CDR3 has 12 amino acids. CDR3 DNA sequence: TGTGCCAGCAGCGGACAGACAGGTGGCTACACCTTC. It yields the protein CASSGQTGGYTF.

The CDR3, as DNA: TGTGCCAGCAGTGCCCAGGGTGGAGGCTACACCTTC. The encoded protein is CASSAQGGGYTF. This chain links TRBV6-6 with TRBJ1-2; possibly TRBD1 for D (5 bases). The CDR3 is 12 amino acids. With 5 bases removed from V and 8 bases from J, the gap between germline ends came to 12 bases. From germline, CDR1 is MNHNY and CDR2 SVGAGI (reference sequence).

The V gene is TRBV4-1, the J gene TRBJ2-2; possibly TRBD1 for D (6 bases). Germline V gives CDR1 MGHRA, CDR2 YSYEKL. The CDR3 contains 15 residues. V shed 1 base and J shed 6 bases, with 12 bases lying between them. The CDR3 DNA is TGCGCCAGCAGCCAAGGGGGGCAGGGCGCCGGGGAGCTGTTTTTT. Translation gives CASSQGGQGAGELFF.

This rearrangement joins TRBV14 to TRBJ2-7; TRBD2 might be the D (5 bases). The CDR3 totals 16 residues. The germline V and J ends were trimmed by 5 bases and 2 bases, with 19 bases remaining between them. Germline CDR1 and CDR2: SGHDN and FVKESK. The CDR3 DNA sequence: TGTGCCAGCAGCTCTCCAGCCGGGGTTCCAGCCTACGAGCAGTACTTC. Translation: CASSSPAGVPAYEQYF. The full variable domain, its missing parts supplied by reference TRBV14 and TRBJ2-7, is EAGVTQFPSHSVIEKGQTVTLRCDPISGHDNLYWYRRVMGKEIKFLLHFVKESKQDESGMPNNRFLAERTGGTYSTLKVQPAELEDSGVYFCASSSPAGVPAYEQYFGPGTRLTVT.

The chain recombines TRBV5-1 with TRBJ2-1; D is possibly TRBD1 (5 bases). The CDR3 has 14 amino acids. Germline V gene data show CDR1 as SGHRS and CDR2 as YFSETQ. V lost 4 bases and J 8 bases, leaving 16 bases between the germline ends. The CDR3 DNA sequence: TGCGCCAGCAGCCAGAGTGCAGGGAACGATGAGCAGTTCTTC. Its protein product is CASSQSAGNDEQFF.

The chain recombines TRBV5-1 with TRBJ1-2; TRBD1 aligns across 9 bases. The length of the CDR3 is 14 residues. Germline trimming cut 4 bases from V and 4 bases from J; bases unmatched to any gene: 5. The V gene's germline CDR1 is SGHRS and CDR2 YFSETQ. The CDR3 loop reads CASSPGTGSYGYTF. The CDR3 DNA sequence: TGCGCCAGCAGCCCCGGGACAGGGTCCTATGGCTACACCTTC.

V is TRBV18 and J is TRBJ2-1, with D perhaps TRBD1 (6 bases). The germline V gene encodes CDR1 KGHSH and CDR2 LQKENI. Trimming cost V 4 bases and J 6 bases, with 7 bases left between them. The CDR3 has 12 residues. This CDR3 reads CASSQQGNEQFF. CDR3 bases: TGTGCCAGCTCACAACAGGGCAATGAGCAGTTCTTC.

The chain employs TRBV18 and TRBJ2-3; 11 bases agree with TRBD2. The CDR3 has 17 amino acids. The ends lost 9 bases at V and 3 bases at J; junction bases unmatched: 14. Germline V gives CDR1 KGHSH, CDR2 LQKENI. This CDR3 is CASFKGLAGGRTDTQYF. The DNA for the CDR3 is TGTGCCAGTTTCAAGGGGCTAGCGGGAGGTCGAACAGATACGCAGTATTTT. The full variable domain, its missing parts supplied by reference TRBV18 and TRBJ2-3, is NAGVMQNPRHLVRRRGQEARLRCSPMKGHSHVYWYRQLPEEGLKFMVYLQKENIIDESGMPKERFSAEFPKEGPSILRIQQVVRGDSAAYFCASFKGLAGGRTDTQYFGPGTRLTVL.

The chain has TRBV14 and TRBJ2-3, with D hard to call. The V end was cut by 1 base, the J end by 0 bases, with 5 bases between. In germline, CDR1 is SGHDN, CDR2 FVKESK. The CDR3 consists of 14 residues. This CDR3 reads CASSQVVSTDTQYF. The CDR3 nucleotides are TGTGCCAGCAGCCAAGTTGTTAGCACAGATACGCAGTATTTT.

The V gene is TRBV6-6, the J gene TRBJ1-1; 8 nucleotides line up with TRBD1. J lost 4 bases, V lost 8 bases, and 12 bases had no gene match. The germline V gene has CDR1 MNHNY and CDR2 SVGAGI (reference sequence). The CDR3 totals 15 residues. CDR3 in amino acids: CASQAPRGQGTEAFF. In DNA form, the CDR3 reads TGTGCCAGCCAAGCACCCAGGGGGCAAGGCACTGAAGCTTTCTTT.

The chain is built from TRBV4-1 and TRBJ2-3; unclear D gene. V dropped 0 bases and J dropped 3 bases, with 16 bases sitting between them. Looked up from germline, CDR1 is MGHRA and CDR2 is YSYEKL. The CDR3 contains 17 residues. Here the CDR3 DNA reads TGCGCCAGCAGCCAAGATAAGGCCCCCCAAGGGACAGATACGCAGTATTTT. It codes for CASSQDKAPQGTDTQYF.

The chain links TRBV5-6 to TRBJ2-1; D ambiguous. CDR3 length equals 15 residues. Germline lookup yields CDR1 SGHDT and CDR2 YYEEEE. V was shortened by 4 bases and J by 5 bases, with 16 bases between the two germline ends. In nucleotides, the CDR3 is TGTGCCAGCAGCCGCCTTGTGGACCTAGACAATGAGCAGTTCTTC. Translated: CASSRLVDLDNEQFF.

This chain connects TRBV13 to TRBJ2-1, with 8 bases identical to TRBD1. V lost 3 bases, J lost 3 bases, and 4 bases stayed unmatched. The CDR3 consists of 15 residues. Germline V gene lookup returns CDR1 PRHDT and CDR2 FYEKMQ (reference sequence). CDR3 nucleotide sequence: TGTGCCAGCAGCTTCGGGACAGGACACTACAATGAGCAGTTCTTC. Residues: CASSFGTGHYNEQFF.

This sequence joins TRBV7-9 and TRBJ1-1; D not resolved. This CDR3 comprises 12 residues. Trimming took off 8 bases at V and 3 bases at J, with 10 bases between the two ends. Germline V gives CDR1 SEHNR, CDR2 FQNEAQ (reference sequence). CDR3 coding DNA: TGTGCCAGCGGCCTACAGTACACTGAAGCTTTCTTT. Protein product: CASGLQYTEAFF.

The chain combines TRBV5-5 with TRBJ1-1; 7 bases are shared with TRBD1. Trimming cost V 4 bases and J 2 bases; bases outside gene matches: 5. Germline-derived CDR1 and CDR2 are SGHKS and YYEKEE (reference sequence). The CDR3 loop spans 14 amino acids. Here the CDR3 reads CASSPNRGNTEAFF. CDR3 DNA: TGTGCCAGCAGCCCGAACAGGGGAAACACTGAAGCTTTCTTT.

The V call is TRBV7-2, the J call TRBJ1-2; TRBD1 matches 9 bases. The CDR3 loop spans 15 amino acids. V gave up 5 bases and J gave up 3 bases; unmatched junction bases: 7. The germline V gene encodes CDR1 SGHTA and CDR2 FQGNSA. As DNA, the CDR3 is TGTGCCAGCAGCGACCGGGACAGGGTATACTATGGCTACACCTTC. This translates into CASSDRDRVYYGYTF.